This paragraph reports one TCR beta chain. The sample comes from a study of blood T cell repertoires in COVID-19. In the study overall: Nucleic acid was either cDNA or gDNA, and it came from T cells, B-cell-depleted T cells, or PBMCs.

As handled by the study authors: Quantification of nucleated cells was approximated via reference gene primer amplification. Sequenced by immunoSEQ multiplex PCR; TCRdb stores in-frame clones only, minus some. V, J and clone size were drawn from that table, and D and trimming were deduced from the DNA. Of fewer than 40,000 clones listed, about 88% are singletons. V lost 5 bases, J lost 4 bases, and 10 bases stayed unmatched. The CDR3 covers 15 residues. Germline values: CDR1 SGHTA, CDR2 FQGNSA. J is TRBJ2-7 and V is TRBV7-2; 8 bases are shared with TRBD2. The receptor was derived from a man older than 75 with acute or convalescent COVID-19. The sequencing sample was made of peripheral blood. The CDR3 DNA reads TGTGCCAGCAGCCTTAAACTAGCGGTACCTTACGAGCAGTACTTC. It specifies CASSLKLAVPYEQYF.